The clone carrying this T cell receptor (beta chain) was observed a single time. The entry originates in a study of T cell responses to AZD1222 COVID-19 vaccine. TCRdb keeps only in-frame clones here, not all; method: immunoSEQ multiplex PCR. The sample comprises 150,000 to 200,000 clones, 90% of which are singletons, and roughly 6% rests with the top ten. Germline assignment: CDR1 MDHEN and CDR2 SYDVKM. With V trimmed by 9 bases and J by 5 bases, 12 bases remained unmatched. This CDR3 comprises 14 residues. The sequenced sample was peripheral blood, obtained on day 0 of AZD1222 vaccination. The TCR was taken from an adult in good health. This sequence joins TRBV28 and TRBJ2-5; TRBD1 agrees at 7 bases. This chain's CDR3 is CARVRTGGWETQYF. CDR3 nucleotides: TGTGCCAGGGTGAGGACAGGAGGCTGGGAGACCCAGTACTTC.